This TCR beta chain was retrieved from a study of blood T cell repertoires in COVID-19. Background on the study: Donors in the United States, Italy and Spain gave samples during acute or convalescent COVID-19.

Per the authors' pipeline: Quantification of nucleated cells was approximated via reference gene primer amplification. TCRdb's copy holds only in-frame clones and misses some; the assay was immunoSEQ multiplex PCR. The D gene and trimming were derived from the DNA, and the V and J assignments and clone size from that table. This sample has some 180,000 clones; approximately 80% occur once, and the top ten carry approximately 7.1%. V was shortened by 6 bases and J by 3 bases, with 15 bases between the two germline ends. There are 14 residues in the CDR3. The germline V gene has CDR1 SQVTM and CDR2 ANQGSEA.

The receptor's source is a human donor in a cohort sampled during active COVID-19. The rearrangement joins TRBV29-1 to TRBJ1-5, with D tentatively TRBD1 (5 bases). The sample taken for sequencing was peripheral blood. Here the CDR3 DNA reads TGCAGCGTCCAAGTAACAGGAGCCAATCAGCCCCAGCATTTT. This gives the protein CSVQVTGANQPQHF.